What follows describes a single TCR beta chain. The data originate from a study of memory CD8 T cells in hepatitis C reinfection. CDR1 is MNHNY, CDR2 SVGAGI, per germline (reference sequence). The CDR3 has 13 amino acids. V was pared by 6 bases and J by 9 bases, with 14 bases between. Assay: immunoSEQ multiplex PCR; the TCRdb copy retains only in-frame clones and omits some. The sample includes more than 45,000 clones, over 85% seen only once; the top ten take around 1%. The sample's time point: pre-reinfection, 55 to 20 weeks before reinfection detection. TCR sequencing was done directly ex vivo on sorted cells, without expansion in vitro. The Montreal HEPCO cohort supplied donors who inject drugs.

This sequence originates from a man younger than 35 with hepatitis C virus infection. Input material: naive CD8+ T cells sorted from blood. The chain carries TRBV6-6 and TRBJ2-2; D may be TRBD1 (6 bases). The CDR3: CASSPGVGWELFF. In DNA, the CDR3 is TGTGCCAGCAGCCCAGGGGTGGGGTGGGAGCTGTTTTTT.